One and the same sample provided the 30 T cell receptor beta chains below, sequenced in a study of radiation and T cells in renal cell carcinoma. Time point meaning: baseline pretreatment blood. Documented treatment: 15 Gy SBRT to primary tumor, nephrectomy 4 weeks later. Method: immunoSEQ multiplex PCR; TCRdb's copy keeps in-frame clones and lacks some. Of roughly 100,000 clones in the sample, approximately 80% were seen once. This material consisted of blood, taken from a patient whose treatment included radiotherapy and nephrectomy. Receptors were obtained from a man aged 55 to 70 with renal cell carcinoma.

The chain has TRBV7-2 and TRBJ2-3, with 7 positions matching TRBD2. Trimming took 5 bases from V and 2 from J; bases not matched to a gene: 13. This CDR3 has 17 residues. CDR1 is SGHTA, CDR2 FQGNSA, per germline. The DNA for the CDR3 is TGTGCCAGCAGCCGAAAAAAATCAGGACTAGACACAGATACGCAGTATTTT. Protein product: CASSRKKSGLDTDTQYF.

The chain uses TRBV15 and TRBJ2-7, with D possibly being TRBD1 (5 bases). Germline V gene sequence: CDR1 LNHNV, CDR2 YYDKDF (reference sequence). The CDR3 is 12 amino acids. Between the trimmed V and J ends, which lost 8 bases and 6 bases, there was a span of 14 bases. The CDR3 is CATGQGASEQYF. The CDR3, as DNA: TGTGCCACCGGGCAGGGTGCAAGCGAGCAGTACTTC. The variable domain in full, completed from reference TRBV15 and TRBJ2-7, reads DAMVIQNPRYQVTQFGKPVTLSCSQTLNHNVMYWYQQKSSQAPKLLFHYYDKDFNNEADTPDNFQSRRPNTSFCFLDIRSPGLGDTAMYLCATGQGASEQYFGPGTRLTVT.

Concerning this clone: A read error may account for a junction end that differs from germline. This chain uses TRBV5-4 with TRBJ1-2, with a weak D call TRBD1 (5 bases). The CDR3 sequence is 11 residues long. Germline CDR1 SGHNT, CDR2 YYREEE (reference sequence). This chain's CDR3 is CATGDGWGYTF. CDR3 in DNA: TGCGCCACGGGGGACGGGTGGGGCTACACCTTC. Drawing the rest from reference TRBV5-4 and TRBJ1-2, the complete variable domain is ETGVTQSPTHLIKTRGQQVTLRCSSQSGHNTVSWYQQALGQGPQFIFQYYREEENGRGNFPPRFSGLQFPNYSSELNVNALELDDSALYLCATGDGWGYTFGSGTRLTVV.

The chain joins TRBV7-2 to TRBJ2-1; 8 bases fit TRBD2. V dropped 5 bases and J dropped 5; count of bases not matched to a gene: 8. This CDR3 region has 15 residues. Germline V gives CDR1 SGHTA, CDR2 FQGNSA. This chain's CDR3 is CASSTREGQDNEQFF. CDR3 DNA sequence: TGTGCCAGCAGCACCCGGGAGGGCCAGGACAATGAGCAGTTCTTC.

CDR3 loop: CASSVAIIRDRDRSGANVLTF. The CDR3 coding sequence is TGTGCCAGCAGCGTAGCTATAATTCGGGACAGGGATCGCTCTGGGGCCAACGTCCTGACTTTC. The chain has TRBV9 and TRBJ2-6; 9 bases match TRBD1. Per germline, CDR1 SGDLS and CDR2 YYNGEE. V shed 0 bases and J 0 bases; nucleotides not matched to a gene: 13. This CDR3 has 21 amino acids.

This chain joins TRBV27 and TRBJ2-7, with a tentative D call TRBD2 (6 bases). Trimming shortened V by 7 bases and J by 3 bases, and 22 bases separated the two germline ends. The germline V gene has CDR1 MNHEY and CDR2 SMNVEV (reference sequence). The CDR3 has 16 amino acids. CDR3 protein: CASISGTAAPYYEQYF. The DNA of the CDR3 is TGTGCCAGCATTTCCGGGACTGCTGCTCCTTACTACGAGCAGTACTTC.

V and J are TRBV14 and TRBJ2-3; the match to TRBD2 covers 7 bases. From germline, CDR1 is SGHDN and CDR2 FVKESK. There are 15 residues in the CDR3. V was clipped by 4 bases and J by 2 bases; unmatched bases: 6. The CDR3, as DNA: TGTGCCAGCAGCCTAAACGGGAGGTCCACAGATACGCAGTATTTT. Protein sequence: CASSLNGRSTDTQYF.

The rearrangement uses TRBV6-1 and TRBJ2-3; 8 bases match TRBD2. CDR1 is MNHNS and CDR2 is SASEGT in the germline V gene. V was clipped by 8 bases and J by 4 bases; unmatched bases: 11. The CDR3 is made up of 15 amino acids. The CDR3 coding sequence is TGTGCCAGCCTGGACGGGAGGACTAGCCCAGATACGCAGTATTTT. Residues: CASLDGRTSPDTQYF.

This clone was found once. The chain recombines TRBV6-5 with TRBJ2-7, with D unresolved. This CDR3 is built from 10 residues. CDR1 is MNHEY, CDR2 SVGAGI, per germline. V was pared by 8 bases and J by 3 bases, with 5 bases between. This CDR3 is CASPLYEQYF. The CDR3 DNA reads as TGTGCCAGCCCCCTCTACGAGCAGTACTTC.

The J gene is TRBJ2-3, the V gene TRBV29-1; 7 bases fit TRBD2. The CDR3 consists of 15 residues. Germline CDR1 SQVTM, CDR2 ANQGSEA. The ends lost 4 bases at V and 1 base at J; junction bases unmatched: 8. Here the CDR3 DNA reads TGCAGCGTTGGCAGCGGGATTGGTGGCACAGATACGCAGTATTTT. Protein product: CSVGSGIGGTDTQYF.

In DNA, the CDR3 is TGTGCCAGTACGGGACAGAGGAATCAGCCCCAGCATTTT. It codes for CASTGQRNQPQHF. This chain uses TRBV19 with TRBJ1-5; the match to TRBD1 covers 7 bases. Germline CDR1 reads LNHDA; CDR2 reads SQIVND (reference sequence). The CDR3 runs 13 residues. V was clipped by 7 bases and J by 4 bases; unmatched bases: 4.

The chain employs TRBV14 and TRBJ2-5; 10 bases are a match to TRBD2. The V segment lost 0 bases and the J segment 1 base; nucleotides outside the gene matches: 8. CDR3 length: 18 amino acids. The germline V gene has CDR1 SGHDN and CDR2 FVKESK. This CDR3 is CASSQDFRTSGLQETQYF. Written as DNA, the CDR3 is TGTGCCAGCAGCCAAGATTTTAGGACTAGCGGACTCCAAGAGACCCAGTACTTC.

The V gene is TRBV19, the J gene TRBJ2-7, with 8 positions matching TRBD1. Germline trimming cut 10 bases from V and 3 bases from J; bases unmatched to any gene: 14. Germline lookup yields CDR1 LNHDA and CDR2 SQIVND (reference sequence). The CDR3 consists of 15 residues. The CDR3 here is CATAITGTGYYEQYF. The CDR3 coding sequence is TGTGCCACTGCCATCACCGGGACAGGTTACTACGAGCAGTACTTC.

This sequence joins TRBV4-1 and TRBJ2-7; 7 nucleotides align to TRBD2. V shed 4 bases, J shed 0 bases, and the junction held 3 bases outside the gene matches. The CDR3 loop spans 14 amino acids. Germline assignment: CDR1 MGHRA and CDR2 YSYEKL. In DNA form, the CDR3 reads TGCGCCAGCAGCCCCCCGGGGGGCTCCTACGAGCAGTACTTC. Protein sequence: CASSPPGGSYEQYF.

The V gene is TRBV6-5, the J gene TRBJ2-7; 9 bases are a match to TRBD1. The J segment lost 2 bases and the V segment lost 5 bases, leaving 7 bases of the junction unmatched. Germline V gene lookup returns CDR1 MNHEY and CDR2 SVGAGI. The CDR3 consists of 15 residues. CDR3 protein: CASSHRDRDAYEQYF. CDR3 coding DNA: TGTGCCAGCAGTCACCGGGACAGGGACGCCTACGAGCAGTACTTC.

V gene TRBV27 combines with J gene TRBJ1-1, with 7 positions matching TRBD1. The CDR3 extends over 16 amino acids. The trim removed 4 bases at V and 6 bases at J, leaving 14 bases unmatched. CDR1 MNHEY and CDR2 SMNVEV come from the germline V gene (reference sequence). The CDR3 loop is CASSSLTGRGPAEAFF. The CDR3 bases are TGTGCCAGCAGTTCCTTGACAGGGAGGGGGCCGGCTGAAGCTTTCTTT.

The rearrangement joins TRBV27 to TRBJ2-2; 10 bases align to TRBD1. Germline CDR1 is MNHEY and CDR2 is SMNVEV (reference sequence). V trimming: 5 bases; J trimming: 7 bases; junction bases outside the gene matches: 10. The length of the CDR3 is 16 residues. DNA of the CDR3: TGTGCCAGCAGTACTTTACCGGGACAGGGGCTCGGGGAGCTGTTTTTT. It translates to CASSTLPGQGLGELFF.

The V call is TRBV6-5, the J call TRBJ2-2; 8 bases align to TRBD1. The CDR3 extends over 15 amino acids. Trimming took 6 bases from V and 7 from J; bases not matched to a gene: 10. In germline, CDR1 is MNHEY, CDR2 SVGAGI. CDR3 nucleotide sequence: TGTGCCAGCAGCCGGCGGGGACAGGCGGGCGGGGAGCTGTTTTTT. Its protein product is CASSRRGQAGGELFF.

This rearrangement joins TRBV7-2 to TRBJ2-7; a weak D match, TRBD1 (5 bases). The V gene lost 3 bases and the J gene lost 3 bases, with 18 bases spanning the gap. The germline V gene encodes CDR1 SGHTA and CDR2 FQGNSA. The CDR3 length is 16 residues. The CDR3 DNA is TGTGCCAGCAGCTTCGAATTAGGACACCTTCTCTACGAGCAGTACTTC. This gives the protein CASSFELGHLLYEQYF.

The rearrangement uses TRBV7-8 and TRBJ2-7; TRBD1 aligns across 8 bases. V was clipped by 5 bases and J by 3 bases; unmatched bases: 6. The CDR3 length is 14 residues. The V gene's germline CDR1 is SGHVS and CDR2 FQNEAQ. The CDR3 is CASSTRTGIYEQYF. The CDR3 DNA is TGTGCCAGCAGCACTCGGACAGGGATCTACGAGCAGTACTTC.

This sequence joins TRBV6-4 and TRBJ2-2; tentatively, D is TRBD1 (6 bases). Trimming cost V 3 bases and J 6 bases, with 14 bases left between them. Germline assignment: CDR1 MRHNA and CDR2 SNTAGT. The CDR3 covers 15 residues. The CDR3: CASSENYRVAGELFF. The CDR3 DNA reads as TGTGCCAGCAGTGAAAACTACAGGGTGGCCGGGGAGCTGTTTTTT.

V and J are TRBV2 and TRBJ2-5; 7 bases line up with TRBD2. The CDR3 is 14 amino acids. CDR1 SNHLY and CDR2 FYNNEI come from the germline V gene. J lost 2 bases, V lost 4 bases, and 4 bases had no gene match. In DNA form, the CDR3 reads TGTGCCAGCAGTGCAATTAGCGGGCAAGAGACCCAGTACTTC. Protein sequence: CASSAISGQETQYF.

Here the CDR3 DNA reads TGTGCCAGTAGCCGATTACCGGGACAGGGGGCCGATGGCTACACCTTC. This sequence encodes CASSRLPGQGADGYTF. The chain joins TRBV19 to TRBJ1-2; 12 bases line up with TRBD1. The CDR3 sequence is 16 residues long. Germline V gene sequence: CDR1 LNHDA, CDR2 SQIVND (reference sequence). V was pared by 6 bases and J by 6 bases, with 11 bases of the junction left unmatched.

The V and J genes are TRBV18 and TRBJ1-4; no reliable D call. The CDR3 loop spans 13 amino acids. CDR1 is KGHSH and CDR2 is LQKENI in the germline V gene. The V and J ends lost 5 bases and 5 bases respectively, with 9 bases between them. The CDR3 region is CASSRVMNEKLFF. For the CDR3, the DNA is TGTGCCAGCTCAAGGGTGATGAATGAAAAACTGTTTTTT. Combining the CDR3 with reference TRBV18 and TRBJ1-4 gives the whole variable domain NAGVMQNPRHLVRRRGQEARLRCSPMKGHSHVYWYRQLPEEGLKFMVYLQKENIIDESGMPKERFSAEFPKEGPSILRIQQVVRGDSAAYFCASSRVMNEKLFFGSGTQLSVL.

V gene TRBV11-3 combines with J gene TRBJ2-1; D uncertain. Trimming took off 6 bases at V and 8 bases at J, with 8 bases between the two ends. The germline gives CDR1 SGHNT, CDR2 YENEEA. This CDR3 has 11 amino acids. CDR3 sequence (DNA): TGTGCCAGCAGTCAAGCCCATGAGCAGTTCTTC. This translates into CASSQAHEQFF.

The chain uses TRBV2 and TRBJ1-4, with no clear D. V was pared by 1 base and J by 3 bases, with 9 bases between. This CDR3 has 15 residues. Germline loops: CDR1 SNHLY, CDR2 FYNNEI. Here the CDR3 reads CASSEVRGANEKLFF. In DNA form, the CDR3 reads TGTGCCAGCAGTGAAGTGCGGGGAGCTAATGAAAAACTGTTTTTT.

The chain is built from TRBV6-6 and TRBJ2-3; 9 bases fit TRBD2. Germline V CDR1 and CDR2: MNHNY, SVGAGI (reference sequence). The length of the CDR3 is 16 residues. The junction had 8 bases not matched to a gene; V was cut back by 6 bases and J by 1 base. The CDR3: CASSPTRTSGTDTQYF. Here the CDR3 DNA reads TGTGCCAGCAGCCCTACCCGGACTAGCGGCACAGATACGCAGTATTTT.

The chain links TRBV19 to TRBJ2-7, with D unresolved. Trimming removed 3 bases from V and 4 bases from J, with 4 bases in between. CDR3 length: 11 residues. Germline assignment: CDR1 LNHDA and CDR2 SQIVND (reference sequence). Written as DNA, the CDR3 is TGTGCCAGTAGTATTCAGTACGAGCAGTACTTC. Its protein product is CASSIQYEQYF. The entire variable domain, with the rest obtained from reference TRBV19 and TRBJ2-7, is as follows: DGGITQSPKYLFRKEGQNVTLSCEQNLNHDAMYWYRQDPGQGLRLIYYSQIVNDFQKGDIAEGYSVSREKKESFPLTVTSAQKNPTAFYLCASSIQYEQYFGPGTRLTVT.

The V gene is TRBV7-9, the J gene TRBJ2-6; 7 bases are a match to TRBD1. V shed 3 bases and J 2 bases; nucleotides not matched to a gene: 4. The CDR3 runs to 16 residues. The germline CDR1 and CDR2 sequences are SEHNR and FQNEAQ (reference sequence). The DNA for the CDR3 is TGTGCCAGCAGCTTCAACAGGGGCGCTGGGGCCAACGTCCTGACTTTC. Translation: CASSFNRGAGANVLTF.

This clone was counted between two and nine times. The chain carries TRBV7-9 and TRBJ1-3; D call uncertain. The CDR3 covers 13 residues. CDR1 and CDR2 (germline): SEHNR, FQNEAQ (reference sequence). Trimming cost V 5 bases and J 0 bases, with 5 bases left between them. Here the CDR3 reads CASSLVSGNTIYF. CDR3 sequence (DNA): TGTGCCAGCAGCCTCGTCTCTGGAAACACCATATATTTT.